A selection of T cell receptor beta chains follows, all from one sample in a study of CXCR4 blockade with PD-1 therapy in pancreatic cancer. Sequenced by immunoSEQ multiplex PCR; TCRdb stores in-frame clones only, minus some. The table has about 17,000 clones, approximately 72% seen once; the top ten hold more than 4.5%. The sequencing sample was made of tumor tissue. The receptors were sampled from a human donor with pancreatic ductal adenocarcinoma. The CDR3 runs from the conserved cysteine through the conserved F or W. D genes are given only for firm matches. The listing skips clone size in some rows; elsewhere it reads once, few, many or a size class.

d_gene	j_gene	abundance	v_gene	CDR3aa	CDR3nt
TRBD2	TRBJ2-7	few	TRBV29-1	CSVGATSGSYEQYF	TGCAGCGTCGGCGCGACTAGCGGGAGTTACGAGCAGTACTTC
-	TRBJ2-1	-	TRBV28	CASKVQSGVNNEQFF	TGTGCCAGCAAGGTTCAGTCTGGGGTAAACAATGAGCAGTTCTTC
TRBD1	TRBJ2-3	once	TRBV28	CASRDRAEDTQYF	TGTGCCAGCAGGGACAGGGCGGAAGATACGCAGTATTTT
TRBD1	TRBJ2-3	once	TRBV28	CASGNRDRGLTDTQYF	TGTGCCAGCGGGAACCGGGACAGGGGGCTCACAGATACGCAGTATTTT
-	TRBJ1-4	-	TRBV19	CASSKSGRDEKLFF	TGTGCCAGTAGCAAATCAGGGAGAGATGAAAAACTGTTTTTT
-	TRBJ2-3	-	TRBV29-1	CSVPRGADTQYF	TGCAGCGTCCCGAGGGGGGCCGATACGCAGTATTTT
-	TRBJ1-1	once	TRBV14	CASSLRDWGNTEAFF	TGTGCCAGCAGCCTTAGGGACTGGGGAAACACTGAAGCTTTCTTT
-	TRBJ1-1	once	TRBV19	CASSILGTTEAFF	TGTGCCAGTAGTATTTTAGGGACCACTGAAGCTTTCTTT
-	TRBJ1-4	-	TRBV18	CASSLTFDGEKLFF	TGTGCCAGCTCTCTTACCTTTGATGGTGAAAAACTGTTTTTT
TRBD2	TRBJ2-1	-	TRBV9	CASSGTRSEQFF	TGTGCCAGCAGCGGGACTAGAAGTGAGCAGTTCTTC
-	TRBJ2-2	-	TRBV19	CASRTPGHNTGELFF	TGTGCCAGTAGGACCCCGGGACATAACACCGGGGAGCTGTTTTTT
-	TRBJ1-1	-	TRBV28	CASSLGRAVTEAFF	TGTGCCAGCAGTTTAGGGAGGGCTGTCACTGAAGCTTTCTTT
-	TRBJ2-3	few	TRBV11-3	CASSIDSGRVPDTQYF	TGTGCCAGCAGCATAGATAGCGGAAGGGTTCCAGATACGCAGTATTTT
-	TRBJ1-4	few	TRBV28	CASSLLASAKLFF	TGTGCCAGCAGTTTACTCGCATCTGCAAAACTGTTTTTT
-	TRBJ2-7	few	TRBV11-3	CASSPSPGTGEQYF	TGTGCCAGCAGCCCCAGTCCCGGGACTGGTGAGCAGTACTTC
-	TRBJ2-2	-	TRBV6-7	CASSPNTGELFF	TGTGCCAGCAGTCCAAACACCGGGGAGCTGTTTTTT